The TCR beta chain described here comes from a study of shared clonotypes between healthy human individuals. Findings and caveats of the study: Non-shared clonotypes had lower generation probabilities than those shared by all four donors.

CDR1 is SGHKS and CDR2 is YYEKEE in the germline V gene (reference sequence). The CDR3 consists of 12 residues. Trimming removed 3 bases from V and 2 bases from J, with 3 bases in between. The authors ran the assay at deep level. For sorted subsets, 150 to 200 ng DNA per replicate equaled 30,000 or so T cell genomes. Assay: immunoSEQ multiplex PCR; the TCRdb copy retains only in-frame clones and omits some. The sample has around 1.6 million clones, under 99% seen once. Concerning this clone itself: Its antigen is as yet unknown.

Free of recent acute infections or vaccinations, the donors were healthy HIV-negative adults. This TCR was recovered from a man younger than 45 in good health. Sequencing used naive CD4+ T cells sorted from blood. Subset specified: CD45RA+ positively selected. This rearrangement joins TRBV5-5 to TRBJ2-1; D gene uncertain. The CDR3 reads CASSWTYNEQFF. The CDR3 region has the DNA TGTGCCAGCAGCTGGACCTACAATGAGCAGTTCTTC.